The following is a TCR beta chain sequence with its context. The sample comes from a study of blood T cell repertoires in COVID-19. Study information: T cells, B-cell-depleted T cells, or PBMCs supplied cDNA or gDNA.

Assay: immunoSEQ multiplex PCR; the TCRdb copy retains only in-frame clones and omits some. Of under 450,000 clones listed, approximately 89% are singletons. The sequenced material came from PBMCs or T cells enriched from blood (not recorded which). This sequence originates from a young man who had recovered from COVID-19.

CDR3 bases: TGCGCCAGCAGCCTGGGGCGACAGCAAGCTTTCTTT. This codes for CASSLGRQQAFF. The chain recombines TRBV5-1 with TRBJ1-1; possible D gene TRBD1, 5 bases. V shed 4 bases and J shed 9 bases, with 13 bases lying between them. Germline V CDR1 and CDR2: SGHRS, YFSETQ. CDR3 length equals 12 residues.